Included here is one TCR beta chain sequence, with context. The data were obtained in a study of shared clonotypes between healthy human individuals. Naive CD8 populations comprised CD45RO-negative cells positively selected for CCR7, excluding terminally differentiated effector memory CD45RA+ cells. This CDR3 is built from 15 residues. Genomic DNA belonging to each subset was distributed in equal measure over several immunoSEQ plates. The sorted-subset replicate PCRs were given roughly 200 ng DNA, which is tens of thousands of T cell genomes. Source study methods: ImmunoSEQ sequences covered only the junction and lacked quality scores; filtering therefore differed. TCRdb's table, derived via immunoSEQ multiplex PCR, lists solely in-frame clones and lacks some. Clone size and V and J calls were adopted from that table, with D and trimming inferred from the DNA. Of around 600,000 clones in the sample, around 95% were seen once.

Sequences were obtained from naive CD8+ T cells sorted from blood. The V and J genes are TRBV21-1 and TRBJ2-2; the tabulated D call, TRBD2, remains unverified against the DNA. TRBV21-1 is a documented pseudogene. This TCR was recovered from a young woman in good health. The CDR3 sequence: CASSKSRENTGELFF. The CDR3 DNA follows: TGTGCCAGCAGCAAATCGAGGGAGAACACCGGGGAGCTGTTTTTT.